This record concerns one T cell receptor beta chain sequence. The target antigen is unknown. These data belong to a study of T-cell reconstitution after alpha-beta-depleted transplantation in children. General study findings and limits: After transplant, at about two months, alpha-beta T cells were reportedly derived from several hundred expanded graft clones. Day-60 TCRbeta diversity that was high in some patients was derived from surviving recipient T cells and thymic progenitors.

Trimming removed 4 bases from V and 2 bases from J, with 14 bases in between. This CDR3 is built from 15 residues. Germline V gene sequence: CDR1 LGHNA, CDR2 YSLEER. For TCRbeta, the library was prepared with unique molecular identifiers. TCRdb re-called the PCR reads through MiXCR, storing one row per CDR3 protein. The data show 450,000 to 600,000 distinct CDR3 sequences, 8% to 11% seen once. The chain combines TRBV4-3 with TRBJ2-5; either TRBD1 or TRBD2 may supply D (5 bases each). The sequencing here drew on PBMCs, taken before TCRalphabeta/CD19-depleted stem cell transplant. The receptor was derived from a child aged 2-15 years with inherited bone marrow failure, due to receive a stem cell transplant. The CDR3 nucleotides read TGCGCCAGCAGCCCTGATGGATGGGGGCAAGAGACCCAGTACTTC. The encoded protein is CASSPDGWGQETQYF.